The 18 T cell receptor beta chains listed next were all sequenced from one sample in a study of blood T cell repertoires in COVID-19. Produced via immunoSEQ multiplex PCR; TCRdb's table is partial and in-frame only. The table shows around 62,000 clones, with around 93% occurring only once. Sequenced input: peripheral blood. The receptors derive from a man between 65 and 85 years old with active COVID-19.

The chain has TRBV28 and TRBJ1-5; tentative D call: TRBD1 (5 bases). The CDR3 covers 14 residues. Germline CDR1 and CDR2: MDHEN and SYDVKM. The V end lost 7 bases, the J end lost 6 bases, and 16 bases lay between the germline ends. CDR3 bases: TGTGCCAGCACCATAAAGGCAGGGCTTCAGCCCCAGCATTTT. Translated, it gives CASTIKAGLQPQHF.

The chain joins TRBV10-2 to TRBJ2-3; 13 bases agree with TRBD2. Germline CDR1 WSHSY, CDR2 SAAADI. With 7 bases clipped from V and 1 base from J, the junction kept 8 bases outside the gene matches. The CDR3 runs 17 residues. Here the CDR3 DNA reads TGCGCCAGCACCGAAGGAGGACTAGCGGGGGGCACAGATACGCAGTATTTT. It translates to CASTEGGLAGGTDTQYF.

The chain is built from TRBV3-1 (or the pseudogene TRBV3-2) and TRBJ1-4; maybe TRBD1 (6 bases). The CDR3 extends over 16 amino acids. Trimming removed 3 bases at V and 7 bases at J, with 18 bases between. From germline, CDR1 is LGHDT and CDR2 YNNKEL (reference sequence). The CDR3 nucleotides are TGTGCCAGCAGCCATTCGCCAGGGGTTCATGGTGAAAAACTGTTTTTT. As protein: CASSHSPGVHGEKLFF.

The V and J genes are TRBV5-1 and TRBJ2-7; TRBD1 matches at 9 bases. Per the germline V gene, CDR1 is SGHRS and CDR2 is YFSETQ. The CDR3 runs to 14 residues. V shed 0 bases, J shed 4 bases, and the junction held 2 bases outside the gene matches. This CDR3 reads CASSLGDRAYEQYF. DNA for the CDR3: TGCGCCAGCAGCTTGGGGGACAGGGCTTACGAGCAGTACTTC.

This chain links TRBV4-1 with TRBJ1-4; the D is unclear. This CDR3 has 16 amino acids. V was shortened by 1 base and J by 3 bases, with 12 bases between the two germline ends. Germline loops: CDR1 MGHRA, CDR2 YSYEKL. CDR3 in DNA: TGCGCCAGCAGCCAAGTCCCCGGGAACGCTAATGAAAAACTGTTTTTT. It yields the protein CASSQVPGNANEKLFF.

The CDR3, as DNA: TGTGCCAGCAGCCTCCCCGGGACAGGGTCAATTAACACCGGGGAGCTGTTTTTT. Protein sequence: CASSLPGTGSINTGELFF. The chain combines TRBV9 with TRBJ2-2; 9 nucleotides line up with TRBD1. The CDR3 loop spans 18 amino acids. Germline-derived CDR1 and CDR2 are SGDLS and YYNGEE. V shed 4 bases and J 2 bases; nucleotides not matched to a gene: 12.

This clone has a single count. The chain uses TRBV5-1 and TRBJ2-2, with unresolved D. The germline CDR1 and CDR2 sequences are SGHRS and YFSETQ. Trimming pared 2 bases from V and 4 bases from J, leaving 6 bases between. The CDR3 covers 13 residues. This CDR3 is CASSFSGTGELFF. CDR3 nucleotide sequence: TGCGCCAGCAGCTTTAGTGGCACCGGGGAGCTGTTTTTT.

This clone was observed once. The chain recombines TRBV10-3 with TRBJ1-1; D is possibly TRBD1 (6 bases). V lost 2 bases, J lost 2 bases, and 9 bases lay in between. Germline V gives CDR1 ENHRY, CDR2 SYGVKD. The CDR3 spans 14 residues. CDR3 in amino acids: CAISETGLNTEAFF. In DNA form, the CDR3 reads TGTGCCATCAGTGAGACAGGGCTTAACACTGAAGCTTTCTTT.

The chain couples TRBV7-2 to TRBJ2-7, with TRBD2 matching 11 bases. Germline assignment: CDR1 SGHTA and CDR2 FQGNSA. The V and J ends lost 6 bases and 7 bases, in that order; junction bases with no gene match: 11. The CDR3 totals 15 residues. The CDR3 protein is CASRLLAGASGEQYF. The CDR3 DNA reads TGTGCCAGCAGGTTACTAGCGGGGGCCTCGGGGGAGCAGTACTTC.

This chain uses TRBV27 with TRBJ1-1; 8 nucleotides agree with TRBD1. Germline trimming cut 5 bases from V and 8 bases from J; bases unmatched to any gene: 10. CDR1 and CDR2 (germline): MNHEY, SMNVEV (reference sequence). The CDR3 is 14 residues long. The CDR3 loop is CASSDRDRRQEAFF. The CDR3 DNA reads as TGTGCCAGCAGTGATCGGGACAGGAGGCAGGAAGCTTTCTTT.

The V call is TRBV10-2, the J call TRBJ2-7, with D maybe TRBD2 (6 bases). With 3 bases removed from V and 3 bases from J, the gap between germline ends came to 12 bases. Germline CDR1 reads WSHSY; CDR2 reads SAAADI. The CDR3 covers 14 residues. The CDR3 sequence is CASSDWRGNYEQYF. CDR3 coding DNA: TGCGCCAGCAGTGACTGGCGGGGAAACTACGAGCAGTACTTC.

J is TRBJ1-5 and V is TRBV18; 7 bases fit TRBD1. The length of the CDR3 is 11 residues. Germline V gene data show CDR1 as KGHSH and CDR2 as LQKENI. After removal of 8 bases from V and 9 bases from J, the junction contained 4 bases not matched to a gene. The CDR3 DNA is TGTGCCAGCCGGGACAGCGGGCCCCAGCATTTT. Its protein product is CASRDSGPQHF.

The genes are TRBV21-1 and TRBJ2-1; the D call in the table, TRBD1, was not verified against the DNA. TRBV21-1 is tagged as a pseudogene. The CDR3 runs to 14 residues. The CDR3 region is CAPSGDKPYNEQFF. CDR3 nucleotide sequence: TGTGCCCCCTCCGGGGACAAACCCTACAATGAGCAGTTCTTC.

V is TRBV5-1 and J is TRBJ2-5; D not certain. The CDR3 is 14 residues long. Germline-derived CDR1 and CDR2 are SGHRS and YFSETQ. V lost 1 base, J lost 1 base, and 8 bases lay in between. The CDR3 DNA is TGCGCCAGCAGCTTGTCTCTACTCCAAGAGACCCAGTACTTC. As protein: CASSLSLLQETQYF.

The count of this clone is one. V usage is TRBV19 and J usage is TRBJ2-4; D may be TRBD2 (5 bases). V lost 3 bases and J lost 2, with 23 bases in between. CDR1 and CDR2 (germline): LNHDA, SQIVND (reference sequence). The CDR3 has 19 residues. The CDR3, as DNA: TGTGCCAGTAGTATTACTAGGGCGAGTCACGCCGAGTCCAAAAACATTCAGTACTTC. Translating it yields CASSITRASHAESKNIQYF.

This clone appeared once. The CDR3 DNA reads as TGTGCCAGCAAGAAGGCTAGCGGGGGGCCGAACAAAGAGACCCAGTACTTC. Its protein product is CASKKASGGPNKETQYF. The rearrangement joins TRBV27 to TRBJ2-5, with TRBD2 identical over 11 bases. The CDR3 extends over 17 amino acids. The germline V gene has CDR1 MNHEY and CDR2 SMNVEV (reference sequence). V shed 7 bases and J 3 bases; nucleotides not matched to a gene: 13.

This clone was recorded only once. J is TRBJ1-3 and V is TRBV7-2; D call uncertain. The CDR3 has 14 amino acids. V was cut by 3 bases and J by 0 bases, with 6 bases left in between. CDR1 and CDR2 (germline): SGHTA, FQGNSA. CDR3 sequence (DNA): TGTGCCAGCAGCTTCGGGGACTCTGGAAACACCATATATTTT. This translates into CASSFGDSGNTIYF. The full variable domain, with the rest looked up from reference TRBV7-2 and TRBJ1-3, is GAGVSQSPSNKVTEKGKDVELRCDPISGHTALYWYRQSLGQGLEFLIYFQGNSAPDKSGLPSDRFSAERTGGSVSTLTIQRTQQEDSAVYLCASSFGDSGNTIYFGEGSWLTVV.

The chain links TRBV3-1 (or the pseudogene TRBV3-2) to TRBJ2-5; 10 positions match TRBD2. Germline assignment: CDR1 LGHDT and CDR2 YNNKEL (reference sequence). This CDR3 has 17 amino acids. Trimming cost V 4 bases and J 2 bases; bases outside gene matches: 10. CDR3 sequence: CASSLSGGRGKQETQYF. Here the CDR3 DNA reads TGTGCCAGCAGCCTTAGCGGGGGGCGCGGTAAGCAAGAGACCCAGTACTTC.